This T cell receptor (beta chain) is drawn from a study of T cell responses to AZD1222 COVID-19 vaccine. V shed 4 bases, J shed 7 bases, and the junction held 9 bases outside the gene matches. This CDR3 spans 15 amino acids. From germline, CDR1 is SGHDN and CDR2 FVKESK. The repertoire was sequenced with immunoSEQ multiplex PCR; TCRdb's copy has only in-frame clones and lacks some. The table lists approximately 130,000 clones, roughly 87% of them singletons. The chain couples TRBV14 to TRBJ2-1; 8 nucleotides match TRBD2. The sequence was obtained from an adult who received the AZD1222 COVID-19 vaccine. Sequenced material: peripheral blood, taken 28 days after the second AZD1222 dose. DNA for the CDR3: TGTGCCAGCAGCCCCTTCGCGGGAGGAACTAATGAGCAGTTCTTC. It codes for CASSPFAGGTNEQFF.